The present T cell receptor (beta chain) was sequenced within a study of cytomegalovirus exposure and HLA in healthy donors. Study-wide results and caveats: An assumption of roughly uniform sequencing depth across donors underlay the presence/absence analyses. Researchers left out some V segments, among them TRBV6-2 and TRBV6-3, as indistinguishable. Donors belonging to an Asian-associated ancestry cluster reportedly showed fewer N-insertions in productive TCRs than the approximately 700-donor mean, according to what a later analysis found. In vitro checks showed that three CMV-associated chains really do target CMV antigens.

About this clone itself: Its antigen is not known.

J was trimmed by 7 bases and V by 1 base; bases with no gene match: 5. Looked up from germline, CDR1 is LGHNA and CDR2 is YNFKEQ. This CDR3 is 15 amino acids long. This PCR relied on a set of 60 Vbeta primers and 13 Jbeta primers. Clones were read by immunoSEQ multiplex PCR, and TCRdb kept only the in-frame ones, dropping some. This specimen shows tens of thousands of clones; the ten leading clones hold 15%. Sequencing was done on a sample of PBMCs. V and J are TRBV4-2 and TRBJ1-4; TRBD1 matches 8 bases. The clonotype originates from a middle-aged man in good health and CMV-seropositive. Here the CDR3 reads CASSQGTGRGEKLFF. The CDR3 DNA follows: TGTGCCAGCAGCCAAGGGACAGGGCGGGGTGAAAAACTGTTTTTT.